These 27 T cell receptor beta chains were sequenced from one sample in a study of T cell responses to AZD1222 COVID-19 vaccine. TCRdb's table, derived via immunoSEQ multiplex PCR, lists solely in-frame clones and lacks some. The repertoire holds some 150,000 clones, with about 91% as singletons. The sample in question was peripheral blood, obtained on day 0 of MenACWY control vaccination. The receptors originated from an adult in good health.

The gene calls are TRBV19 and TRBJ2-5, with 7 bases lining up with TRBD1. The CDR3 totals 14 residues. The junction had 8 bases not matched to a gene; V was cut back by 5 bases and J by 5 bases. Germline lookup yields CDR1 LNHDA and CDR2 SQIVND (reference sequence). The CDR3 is CASSQGVIGETQYF. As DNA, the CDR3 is TGTGCCAGTAGTCAGGGGGTTATCGGTGAGACCCAGTACTTC.

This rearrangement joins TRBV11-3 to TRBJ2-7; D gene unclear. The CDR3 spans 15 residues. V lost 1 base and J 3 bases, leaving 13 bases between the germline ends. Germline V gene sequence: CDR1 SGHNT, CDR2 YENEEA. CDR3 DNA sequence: TGTGCCAGCAGCTTAGGAGCAGGAACTAACTACGAGCAGTACTTC. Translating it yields CASSLGAGTNYEQYF.

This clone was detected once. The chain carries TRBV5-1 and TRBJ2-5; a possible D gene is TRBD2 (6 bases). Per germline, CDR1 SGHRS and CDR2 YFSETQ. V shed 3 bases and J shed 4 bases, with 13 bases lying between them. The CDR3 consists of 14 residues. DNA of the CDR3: TGCGCCAGCAGCTCGGGACTCGGCGGAGAGACCCAGTACTTC. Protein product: CASSSGLGGETQYF.

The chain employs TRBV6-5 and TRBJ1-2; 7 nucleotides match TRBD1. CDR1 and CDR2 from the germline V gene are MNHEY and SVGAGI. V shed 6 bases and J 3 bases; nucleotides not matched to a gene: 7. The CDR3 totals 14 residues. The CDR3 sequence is CASRETGWDYGYTF. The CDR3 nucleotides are TGTGCCAGCAGGGAGACAGGGTGGGACTATGGCTACACCTTC.

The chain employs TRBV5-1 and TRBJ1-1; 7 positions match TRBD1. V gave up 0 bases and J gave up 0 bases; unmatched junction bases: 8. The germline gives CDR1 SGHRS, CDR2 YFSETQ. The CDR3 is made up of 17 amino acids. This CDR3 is CASSLAWGQSMNTEAFF. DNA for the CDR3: TGCGCCAGCAGCTTGGCGTGGGGACAGAGCATGAACACTGAAGCTTTCTTT.

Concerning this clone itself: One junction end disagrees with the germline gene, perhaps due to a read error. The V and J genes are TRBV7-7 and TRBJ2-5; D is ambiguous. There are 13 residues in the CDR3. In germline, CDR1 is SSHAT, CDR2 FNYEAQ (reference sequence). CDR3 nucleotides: TGTGCTAGCAGCCCCCGGAGTGGAGAGACCCAGTACTTC. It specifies CASSPRSGETQYF. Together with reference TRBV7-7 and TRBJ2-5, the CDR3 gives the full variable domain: GAGVSQSPRYKVTKRGQDVTLRCDPISSHATLYWYQQALGQGPEFLTYFNYEAQPDKSGLPSDRFSAERPEGSISTLTIQRTEQRDSAMYRCASSPRSGETQYFGPGTRLLVL.

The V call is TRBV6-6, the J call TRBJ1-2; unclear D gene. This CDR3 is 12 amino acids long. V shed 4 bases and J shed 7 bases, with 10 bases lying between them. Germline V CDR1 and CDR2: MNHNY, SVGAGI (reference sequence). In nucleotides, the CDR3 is TGTGCCAGCAGTTCGCGCCTAGCTGGCTACACCTTC. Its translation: CASSSRLAGYTF.

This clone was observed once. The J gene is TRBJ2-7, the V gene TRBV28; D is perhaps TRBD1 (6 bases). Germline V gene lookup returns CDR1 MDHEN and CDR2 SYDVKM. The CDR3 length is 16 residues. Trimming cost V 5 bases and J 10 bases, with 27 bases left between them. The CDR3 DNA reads TGTGCCAGCAGTCCGCAATCCGGGACAAGGACCCTTGAACAGTACTTC. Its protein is CASSPQSGTRTLEQYF.

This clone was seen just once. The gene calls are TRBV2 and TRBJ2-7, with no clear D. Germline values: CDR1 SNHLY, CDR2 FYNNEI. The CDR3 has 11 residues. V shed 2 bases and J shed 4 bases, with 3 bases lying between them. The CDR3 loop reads CASSERYEQYF. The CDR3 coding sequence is TGTGCCAGCAGTGAACGATACGAGCAGTACTTC.

The CDR3 is CASSLAGTWGGQAYEQYF. DNA of the CDR3: TGTGCCAGCAGCTTAGCCGGCACTTGGGGAGGACAGGCCTACGAGCAGTACTTC. The chain uses TRBV7-9 and TRBJ2-7; a weak D match, TRBD1 (7 bases). V gave up 0 bases and J gave up 2 bases, with 20 bases separating them. Germline CDR1 reads SEHNR; CDR2 reads FQNEAQ (reference sequence). The CDR3 covers 18 residues.

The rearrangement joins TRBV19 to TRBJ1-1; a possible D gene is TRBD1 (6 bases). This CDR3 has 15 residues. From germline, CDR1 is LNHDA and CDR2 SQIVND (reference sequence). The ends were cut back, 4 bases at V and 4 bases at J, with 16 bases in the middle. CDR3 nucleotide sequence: TGTGCCAGTAGTAGGAGCTCAGGGGCCGTCACTGAAGCTTTCTTT. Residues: CASSRSSGAVTEAFF.

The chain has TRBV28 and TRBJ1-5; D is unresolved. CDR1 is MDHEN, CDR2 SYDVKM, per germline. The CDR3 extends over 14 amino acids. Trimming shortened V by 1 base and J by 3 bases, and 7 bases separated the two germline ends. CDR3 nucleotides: TGTGCCAGCAGTTTATACTCGCTCAATCAGCCCCAGCATTTT. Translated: CASSLYSLNQPQHF.

The CDR3 is CASSLEGLIDGSAFF. In DNA, the CDR3 is TGCGCCAGCAGCTTGGAGGGCCTAATTGATGGCTCTGCTTTCTTT. The rearrangement links TRBV5-1 to TRBJ1-1; D uncertain. The CDR3 has 15 amino acids. Trimming took off 0 bases at V and 11 bases at J, with 20 bases between the two ends. The germline CDR1 and CDR2 sequences are SGHRS and YFSETQ.

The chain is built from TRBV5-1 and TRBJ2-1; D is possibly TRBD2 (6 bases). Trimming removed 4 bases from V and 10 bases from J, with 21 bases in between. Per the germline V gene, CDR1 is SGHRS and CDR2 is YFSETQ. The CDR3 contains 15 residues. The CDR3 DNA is TGCGCCAGCAGCCTGGGGCTCGGGGGAAATCACGAGCAGTTCTTC. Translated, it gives CASSLGLGGNHEQFF.

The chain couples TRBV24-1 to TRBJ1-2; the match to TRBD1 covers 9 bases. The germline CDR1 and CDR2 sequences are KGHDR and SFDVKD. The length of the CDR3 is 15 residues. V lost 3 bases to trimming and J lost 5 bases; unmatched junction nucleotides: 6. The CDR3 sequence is CATSDTGQGKYGYTF. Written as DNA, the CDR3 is TGTGCCACCAGTGATACCGGACAGGGGAAATATGGCTACACCTTC.

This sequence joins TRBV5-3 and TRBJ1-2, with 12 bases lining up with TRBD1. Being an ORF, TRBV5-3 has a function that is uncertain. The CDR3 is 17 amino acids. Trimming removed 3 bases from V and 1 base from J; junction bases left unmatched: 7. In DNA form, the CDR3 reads TGTGCCAGAAGCTACGGGACAGGGGGCGACCTTAACTATGGCTACACCTTC. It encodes CARSYGTGGDLNYGYTF.

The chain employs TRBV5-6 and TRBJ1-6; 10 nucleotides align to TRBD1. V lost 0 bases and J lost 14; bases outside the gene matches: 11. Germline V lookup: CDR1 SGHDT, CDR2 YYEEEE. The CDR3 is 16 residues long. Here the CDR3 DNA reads TGTGCCAGCAGCTTGGATCGAGGGACAGGGGAATCCACCCTCCACTTT. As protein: CASSLDRGTGESTLHF.

CDR3 DNA sequence: TGTGCCAGCAGCCCAGGAGTGTTTGGCTACACCTTC. This translates into CASSPGVFGYTF. V is TRBV7-9 and J is TRBJ1-2; no reliable D call. The V end lost 5 bases, the J end lost 7 bases, and 11 bases lay between the germline ends. The CDR3 contains 12 residues. Germline CDR1 is SEHNR and CDR2 is FQNEAQ (reference sequence).

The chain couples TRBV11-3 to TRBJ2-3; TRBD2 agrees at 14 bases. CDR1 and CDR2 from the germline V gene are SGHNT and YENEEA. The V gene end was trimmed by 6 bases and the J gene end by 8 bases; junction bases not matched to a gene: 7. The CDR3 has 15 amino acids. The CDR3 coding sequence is TGTGCCAGCAGACCCGGGACTAGCGGGAGAGGTACGCAGTATTTT. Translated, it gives CASRPGTSGRGTQYF.

The CDR3 DNA follows: TGTGCCAGCAGCCAATCACTAGCCGGCCACGAGCAGTACTTC. Encoded protein: CASSQSLAGHEQYF. The genes are TRBV14 and TRBJ2-7; D possibly corresponds to TRBD2 (6 bases). The ends were cut back, 2 bases at V and 5 bases at J, with 13 bases in the middle. The CDR3 consists of 14 residues. From germline, CDR1 is SGHDN and CDR2 FVKESK. Based on the CDR3 plus reference TRBV14 and TRBJ2-7, the full variable domain is EAGVTQFPSHSVIEKGQTVTLRCDPISGHDNLYWYRRVMGKEIKFLLHFVKESKQDESGMPNNRFLAERTGGTYSTLKVQPAELEDSGVYFCASSQSLAGHEQYFGPGTRLTVT.

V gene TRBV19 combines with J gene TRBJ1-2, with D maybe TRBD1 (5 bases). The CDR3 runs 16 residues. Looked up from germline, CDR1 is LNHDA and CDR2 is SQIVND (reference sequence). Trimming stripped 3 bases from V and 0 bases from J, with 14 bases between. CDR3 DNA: TGTGCCAGTAGTATCGGGACTCCTGGAGCTAACTATGGCTACACCTTC. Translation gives CASSIGTPGANYGYTF. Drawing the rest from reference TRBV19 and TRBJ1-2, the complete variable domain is DGGITQSPKYLFRKEGQNVTLSCEQNLNHDAMYWYRQDPGQGLRLIYYSQIVNDFQKGDIAEGYSVSREKKESFPLTVTSAQKNPTAFYLCASSIGTPGANYGYTFGSGTRLTVV.

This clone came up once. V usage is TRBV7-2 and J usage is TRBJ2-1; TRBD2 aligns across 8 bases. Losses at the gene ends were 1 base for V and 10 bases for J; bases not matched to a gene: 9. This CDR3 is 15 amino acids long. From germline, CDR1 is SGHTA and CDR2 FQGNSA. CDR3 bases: TGTGCCAGCAGCTTAGAGTTATTAGCGGGAAGGGAGCAGTTCTTC. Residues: CASSLELLAGREQFF.

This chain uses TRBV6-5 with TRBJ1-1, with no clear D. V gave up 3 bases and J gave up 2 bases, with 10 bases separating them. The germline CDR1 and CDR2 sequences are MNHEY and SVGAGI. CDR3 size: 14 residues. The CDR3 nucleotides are TGTGCCAGCAGTTATCTAGGGCCTAACACTGAAGCTTTCTTT. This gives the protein CASSYLGPNTEAFF.

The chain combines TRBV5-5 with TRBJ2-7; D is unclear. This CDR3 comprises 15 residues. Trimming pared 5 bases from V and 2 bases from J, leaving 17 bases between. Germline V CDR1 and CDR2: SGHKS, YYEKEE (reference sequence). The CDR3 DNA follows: TGTGCCAGCAGACCTCTTAACGGCCCAGCCTACGAGCAGTACTTC. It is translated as CASRPLNGPAYEQYF.

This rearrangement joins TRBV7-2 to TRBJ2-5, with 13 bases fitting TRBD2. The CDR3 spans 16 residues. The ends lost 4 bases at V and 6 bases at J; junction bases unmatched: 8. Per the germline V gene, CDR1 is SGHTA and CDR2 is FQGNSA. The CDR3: CASSSGLAGVLKTQYF. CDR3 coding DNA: TGTGCCAGCAGCTCAGGACTAGCGGGAGTTCTGAAGACCCAGTACTTC.

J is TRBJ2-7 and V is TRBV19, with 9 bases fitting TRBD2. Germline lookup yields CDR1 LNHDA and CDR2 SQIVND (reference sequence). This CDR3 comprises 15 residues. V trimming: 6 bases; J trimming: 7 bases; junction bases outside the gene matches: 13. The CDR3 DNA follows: TGTGCCAGTAGCGATCTAGCGGGGCCTCTGGAAGAGCAGTACTTC. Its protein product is CASSDLAGPLEEQYF.

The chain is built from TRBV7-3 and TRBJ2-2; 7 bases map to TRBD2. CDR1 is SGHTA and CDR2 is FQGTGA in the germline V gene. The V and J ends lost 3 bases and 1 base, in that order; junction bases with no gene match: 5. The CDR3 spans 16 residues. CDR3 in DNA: TGTGCCAGCAGCTTCTCAAGCGGGAAGAACACCGGGGAGCTGTTTTTT. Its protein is CASSFSSGKNTGELFF.